This paragraph covers one TCR beta chain sequence. The antigen remains unidentified. Profiled with immunoSEQ multiplex PCR; TCRdb holds only in-frame clones, not every one. Among roughly 83,000 clones listed, 91% were seen once. Patients were ineligible given autoimmune disease history or systemic immunosuppression. This sample was taken from a study of OX40 agonist ivuxolimab in advanced cancers. About the research overall: Every 2 weeks, patients received ivuxolimab intravenously, dosed at 0.01 to 10 mg/kg.

Study-level results: The antigen specificity of the peripheral T cells (those that were expanded) was not determined.

The CDR3 has 13 amino acids. Germline CDR1 and CDR2: MDHEN and SYDVKM. The junction had 7 bases not matched to a gene; V was cut back by 4 bases and J by 15 bases. The chain combines TRBV28 with TRBJ2-3; 13 nucleotides agree with TRBD2. Here the sequenced sample was CD4+ or CD8+ T cells sorted from blood, taken in a trial of the OX40 agonist ivuxolimab. The source of this sequence is an adult with an advanced solid tumor such as melanoma, head and neck, liver or kidney cancer. This CDR3 reads CASSSLGLAGEYF. CDR3 nucleotide sequence: TGTGCCAGCAGTTCCCTTGGACTAGCGGGGGAATATTTT.